Here is one T cell receptor (beta chain) with its context. Its antigen is still unknown. The CDR3 extends over 13 amino acids. Germline assignment: CDR1 SEHNR and CDR2 FQNEAQ (reference sequence). Germline trimming cut 5 bases from V and 13 bases from J; bases unmatched to any gene: 10. Authors' analysis steps: Sampled TCR counts reached a median of roughly 90,000 per sample, with values ranging from about 23,224 to 690,600. TCRdb analysed the RACE reads with MiXCR anew, one entry per CDR3 protein. It is TCRdb's table, rather than the study itself, that gives the V and J calls and clone size. The data hold about 90,000 distinct CDR3 sequences, with about 8.5% observed a single time. This entry comes from a study of human T cells and chemical hapten exposure. Study findings and constraints: Those TCRs sitting above 1 in 1000 frequency stayed the same with DPC sensitization.

Time point given: pre-sensitization, week 0. Treatment specified: therapeutic diphenylcyclopropenone sensitization with weekly scalp DPC. This TCR was recovered from a man aged 35 to 55 with alopecia areata. Some clones in this sample may be carry-over from other donors' samples. Here the sequenced sample was whole blood, taken in connection with sensitization to the hapten diphenylcyclopropenone (DPC). This chain joins TRBV7-9 and TRBJ2-1; 8 bases agree with TRBD2. This chain's CDR3 is CASSPIAGSEQFF. The CDR3 bases are TGTGCCAGCAGCCCGATAGCGGGATCGGAACAGTTCTTC.